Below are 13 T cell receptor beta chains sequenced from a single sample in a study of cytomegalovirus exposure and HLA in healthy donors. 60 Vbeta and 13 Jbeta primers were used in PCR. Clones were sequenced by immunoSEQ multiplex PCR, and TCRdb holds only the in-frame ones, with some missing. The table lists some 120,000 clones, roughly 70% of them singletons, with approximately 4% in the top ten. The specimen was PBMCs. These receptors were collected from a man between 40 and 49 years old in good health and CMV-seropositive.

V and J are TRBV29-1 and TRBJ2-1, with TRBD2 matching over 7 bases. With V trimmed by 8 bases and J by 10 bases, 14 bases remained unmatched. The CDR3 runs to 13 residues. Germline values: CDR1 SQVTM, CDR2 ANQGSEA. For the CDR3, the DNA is TGCAGCACGTCGGATCTAGGCGGGGGAGAGCAGTTCTTC. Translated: CSTSDLGGGEQFF.

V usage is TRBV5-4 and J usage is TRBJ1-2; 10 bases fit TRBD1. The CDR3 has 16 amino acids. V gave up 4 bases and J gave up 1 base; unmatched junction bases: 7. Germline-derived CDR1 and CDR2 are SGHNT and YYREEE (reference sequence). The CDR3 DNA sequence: TGTGCCAGCAGCACAACCGGGACAGGGGTTAACTATGGCTACACCTTC. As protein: CASSTTGTGVNYGYTF.

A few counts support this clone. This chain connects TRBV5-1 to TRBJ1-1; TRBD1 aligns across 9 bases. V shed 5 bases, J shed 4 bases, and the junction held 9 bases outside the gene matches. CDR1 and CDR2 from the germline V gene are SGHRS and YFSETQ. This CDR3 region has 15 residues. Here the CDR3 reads CASSWTGAGGTEAFF. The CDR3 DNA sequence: TGCGCCAGCAGTTGGACAGGGGCGGGGGGCACTGAAGCTTTCTTT.

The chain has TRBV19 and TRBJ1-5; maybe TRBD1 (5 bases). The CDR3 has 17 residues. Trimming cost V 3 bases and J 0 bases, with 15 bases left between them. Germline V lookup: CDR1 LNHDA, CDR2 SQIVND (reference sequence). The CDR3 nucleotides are TGTGCCAGTAGTATTGGGACTGACTTTTATAGCAATCAGCCCCAGCATTTT. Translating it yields CASSIGTDFYSNQPQHF.

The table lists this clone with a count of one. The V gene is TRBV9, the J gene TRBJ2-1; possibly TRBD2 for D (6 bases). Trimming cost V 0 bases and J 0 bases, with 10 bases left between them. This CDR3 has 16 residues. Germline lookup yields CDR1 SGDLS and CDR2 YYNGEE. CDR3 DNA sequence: TGTGCCAGCAGCGTAGAGGGACTGAGCTCCTACAATGAGCAGTTCTTC. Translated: CASSVEGLSSYNEQFF.

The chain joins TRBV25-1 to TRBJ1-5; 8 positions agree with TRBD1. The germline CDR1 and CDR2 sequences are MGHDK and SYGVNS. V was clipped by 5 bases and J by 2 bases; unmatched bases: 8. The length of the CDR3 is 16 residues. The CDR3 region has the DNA TGTGCCAGCAGTCCAGGGGGCGAGCGGGGCAATCAGCCCCAGCATTTT. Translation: CASSPGGERGNQPQHF.

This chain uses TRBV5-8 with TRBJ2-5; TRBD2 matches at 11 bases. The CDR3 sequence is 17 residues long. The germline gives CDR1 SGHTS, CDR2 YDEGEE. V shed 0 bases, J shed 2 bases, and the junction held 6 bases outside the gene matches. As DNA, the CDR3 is TGTGCCAGCAGCTTGGGGCGACTAGCGGGAAAGCAAGAGACCCAGTACTTC. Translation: CASSLGRLAGKQETQYF.

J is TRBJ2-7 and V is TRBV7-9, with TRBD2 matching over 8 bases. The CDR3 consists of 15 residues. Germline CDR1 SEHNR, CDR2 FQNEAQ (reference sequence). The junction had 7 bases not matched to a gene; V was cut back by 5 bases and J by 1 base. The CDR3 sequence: CASSGGTRISYEQYF. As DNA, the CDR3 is TGTGCCAGCAGCGGGGGGACTAGAATATCCTACGAGCAGTACTTC.

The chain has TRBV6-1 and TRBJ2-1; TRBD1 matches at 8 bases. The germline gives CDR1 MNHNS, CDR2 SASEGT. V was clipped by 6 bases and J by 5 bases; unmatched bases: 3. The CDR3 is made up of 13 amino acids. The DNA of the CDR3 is TGTGCCAGCAGGGGGGACAGGCACAATGAGCAGTTCTTC. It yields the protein CASRGDRHNEQFF.

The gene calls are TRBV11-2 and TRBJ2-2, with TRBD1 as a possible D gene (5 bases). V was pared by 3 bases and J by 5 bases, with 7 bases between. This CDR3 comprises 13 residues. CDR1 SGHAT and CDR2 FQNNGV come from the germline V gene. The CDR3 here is CASSFQGTGELFF. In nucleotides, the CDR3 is TGTGCCAGCAGCTTCCAGGGTACCGGGGAGCTGTTTTTT. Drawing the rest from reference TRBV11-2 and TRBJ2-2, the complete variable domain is EAGVAQSPRYKIIEKRQSVAFWCNPISGHATLYWYQQILGQGPKLLIQFQNNGVVDDSQLPKDRFSAERLKGVDSTLKIQPAKLEDSAVYLCASSFQGTGELFFGEGSRLTVL.

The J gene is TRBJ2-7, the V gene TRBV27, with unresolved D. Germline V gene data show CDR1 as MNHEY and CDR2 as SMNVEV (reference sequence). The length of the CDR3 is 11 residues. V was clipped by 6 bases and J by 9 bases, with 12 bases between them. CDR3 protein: CASSLGIGQYF. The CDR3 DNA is TGTGCCAGCAGCTTGGGCATAGGGCAGTACTTC.

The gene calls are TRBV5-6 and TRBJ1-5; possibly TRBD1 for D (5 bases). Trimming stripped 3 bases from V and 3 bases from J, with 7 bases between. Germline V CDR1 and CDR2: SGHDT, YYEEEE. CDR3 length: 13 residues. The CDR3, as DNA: TGTGCCAGCAGCTCAGGGTACAATCAGCCCCAGCATTTT. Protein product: CASSSGYNQPQHF.

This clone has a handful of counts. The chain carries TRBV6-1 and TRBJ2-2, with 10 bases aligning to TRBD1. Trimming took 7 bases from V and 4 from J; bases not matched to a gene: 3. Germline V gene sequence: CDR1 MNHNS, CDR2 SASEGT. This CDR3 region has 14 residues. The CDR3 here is CASTWDRGTGELFF. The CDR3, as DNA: TGTGCCAGCACCTGGGACAGGGGCACCGGGGAGCTGTTTTTT.